This T cell receptor (beta chain) was profiled in a study of identical twins. Whole-study findings and limits: Partly confounded zero-insertion analyses could result from invariant MAIT and iNKT cells.

V dropped 7 bases and J dropped 4; count of bases not matched to a gene: 10. Germline CDR1 is MNHNS and CDR2 is SASEGT. This CDR3 has 15 residues. From the 5' RACE reads, TCRdb called clonotypes with MiXCR, one entry per CDR3 protein. The data contain fewer than 650,000 distinct CDR3 sequences, 7.1% of them singletons. In the case of this clonotype: The antigen is unknown.

These data were also reused for a study on yellow fever vaccine responses in identical twins.

The material sequenced was PBMCs. The chain has TRBV6-1 and TRBJ2-1; 7 nucleotides align to TRBD2. This sequence originates from a woman between 18 and 30 years old in good health. Here the CDR3 reads CASTCSGGRYNEQFF. CDR3 DNA: TGTGCCAGCACCTGTTCGGGGGGACGTTACAATGAGCAGTTCTTC.